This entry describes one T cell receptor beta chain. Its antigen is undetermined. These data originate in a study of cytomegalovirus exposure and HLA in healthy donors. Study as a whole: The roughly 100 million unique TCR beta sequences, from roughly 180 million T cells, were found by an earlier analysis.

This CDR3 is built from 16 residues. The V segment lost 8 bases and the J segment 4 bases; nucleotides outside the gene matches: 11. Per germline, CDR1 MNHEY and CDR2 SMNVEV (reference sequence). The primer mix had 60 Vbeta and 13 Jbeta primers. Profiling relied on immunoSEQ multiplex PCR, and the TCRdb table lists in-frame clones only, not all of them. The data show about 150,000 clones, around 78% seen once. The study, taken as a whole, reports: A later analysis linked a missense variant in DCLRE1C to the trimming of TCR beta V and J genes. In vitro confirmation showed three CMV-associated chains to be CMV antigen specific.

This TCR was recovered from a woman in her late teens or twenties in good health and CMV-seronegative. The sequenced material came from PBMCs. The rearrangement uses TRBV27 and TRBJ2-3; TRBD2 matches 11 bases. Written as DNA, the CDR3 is TGTGCCAGCCGATTTACACTAGCGGGGGCCTCAGATACGCAGTATTTT. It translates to CASRFTLAGASDTQYF.